These 15 T cell receptor beta chains share one sample of origin, sequenced in a study of T cell responses to AZD1222 COVID-19 vaccine. Sequencing was performed with immunoSEQ multiplex PCR; in TCRdb, only in-frame clones are kept and a portion is missing. The table lists some 96,000 clones, roughly nine tenths of them singletons. Sequences were derived from peripheral blood, sampled on day 0 of AZD1222 vaccination. The receptors come from an adult in good health.

The chain links TRBV11-3 to TRBJ2-1; 9 bases are a match to TRBD1. Germline V gene sequence: CDR1 SGHNT, CDR2 YENEEA. V was clipped by 4 bases and J by 4 bases; unmatched bases: 14. The CDR3 consists of 18 residues. This CDR3 reads CASSSRRQGVSPYNEQFF. DNA of the CDR3: TGTGCCAGCAGCTCCCGCCGACAGGGGGTTTCCCCTTACAATGAGCAGTTCTTC.

The chain has TRBV7-9 and TRBJ1-1, with TRBD1 as a possible D gene (6 bases). The germline V gene has CDR1 SEHNR and CDR2 FQNEAQ (reference sequence). The germline V and J ends were trimmed by 5 bases and 8 bases, with 18 bases remaining between them. This CDR3 spans 14 amino acids. CDR3 sequence: CASSQWRGSVEAFF. CDR3 DNA: TGTGCCAGCAGCCAGTGGAGGGGGTCGGTAGAAGCTTTCTTT.

CDR3 region: CASSYDIVFSNYGYTF. Here the CDR3 DNA reads TGTGCCAGCAGTTACGATATCGTCTTTTCAAACTATGGCTACACCTTC. The chain carries TRBV6-2 or TRBV6-3 and TRBJ1-2; no clear D gene. This CDR3 is built from 16 residues. The ends were cut back, 2 bases at V and 2 bases at J, with 15 bases in the middle. Germline CDR1 reads MNHEY; CDR2 reads SVGEGT.

V usage is TRBV5-1 and J usage is TRBJ1-1; D gene uncertain. The germline V gene encodes CDR1 SGHRS and CDR2 YFSETQ. Trimming pared 0 bases from V and 1 base from J, leaving 13 bases between. There are 16 residues in the CDR3. The CDR3 bases are TGCGCCAGCAGCTTGGCTTGGCAGTCAGCGAACACTGAAGCTTTCTTT. Translating gives CASSLAWQSANTEAFF.

The rearrangement links TRBV6-1 to TRBJ1-5, with D tentatively TRBD1 (6 bases). This CDR3 is built from 16 residues. The germline V and J ends were trimmed by 3 bases and 4 bases, with 16 bases remaining between them. Per the germline V gene, CDR1 is MNHNS and CDR2 is SASEGT. DNA of the CDR3: TGTGCCAGCAGTGACCCCCGATGGCAGGGGAATCAGCCCCAGCATTTT. This sequence encodes CASSDPRWQGNQPQHF.

The rearrangement uses TRBV2 and TRBJ2-2; D may be TRBD1 (5 bases). Trimming removed 4 bases at V and 1 base at J, with 7 bases between. This CDR3 region has 14 residues. Per germline, CDR1 SNHLY and CDR2 FYNNEI. CDR3 residues: CASSVQGNTGELFF. The CDR3, as DNA: TGTGCCAGCAGTGTGCAGGGGAACACCGGGGAGCTGTTTTTT.

This clone came up a few times. The V and J genes are TRBV4-2 and TRBJ2-5; 11 bases align to TRBD1. Germline V gene data show CDR1 as LGHNA and CDR2 as YNFKEQ. Trimming at V came to 1 base and at J to 7 bases, leaving 14 bases not matched to a gene. This CDR3 comprises 18 residues. This chain's CDR3 is CASSQGEADRGRKGTQYF. The DNA of the CDR3 is TGTGCCAGCAGCCAAGGAGAGGCGGACAGGGGGCGAAAGGGGACCCAGTACTTC.

This clone occurred once. The V and J genes are TRBV9 and TRBJ1-4; D is unclear. V dropped 0 bases and J dropped 7 bases, with 13 bases sitting between them. Germline V gives CDR1 SGDLS, CDR2 YYNGEE. The CDR3 length is 15 residues. The CDR3 reads CASSVGAPGVEKLFF. The CDR3 DNA is TGTGCCAGCAGCGTAGGGGCCCCCGGGGTTGAAAAACTGTTTTTT.

CDR3 nucleotides: TGCGCCAGCAGCCCGGACCAGTCACCCCTCCACTTT. Its protein is CASSPDQSPLHF. The chain couples TRBV5-1 to TRBJ1-6; D is unresolved. The V end lost 4 bases, the J end lost 10 bases, and 9 bases lay between the germline ends. CDR3 length: 12 residues. Germline CDR1 and CDR2: SGHRS and YFSETQ.

This chain connects TRBV2 to TRBJ2-5; perhaps D is TRBD1 or TRBD2 (5 bases each). V was shortened by 8 bases and J by 1 base, with 14 bases between the two germline ends. Germline V gene sequence: CDR1 SNHLY, CDR2 FYNNEI. The CDR3 extends over 14 amino acids. The CDR3 loop reads CASLGRGGQETQYF. CDR3 nucleotides: TGTGCCAGCTTGGGCCGTGGGGGCCAAGAGACCCAGTACTTC. The complete variable domain, with remaining parts taken from reference TRBV2 and TRBJ2-5, reads EPEVTQTPSHQVTQMGQEVILRCVPISNHLYFYWYRQILGQKVEFLVSFYNNEISEKSEIFDDQFSVERPDGSNFTLKIRSTKLEDSAMYFCASLGRGGQETQYFGPGTRLLVL.

The chain couples TRBV14 to TRBJ2-3, with D possibly matching TRBD2 (5 bases). V shed 1 base and J shed 6 bases, with 17 bases lying between them. Germline V gene data show CDR1 as SGHDN and CDR2 as FVKESK. The CDR3 has 16 residues. Here the CDR3 DNA reads TGTGCCAGCAGCCAAGCGGCTAGCCTTGAGCCCGATACGCAGTATTTT. Its translation is CASSQAASLEPDTQYF.

CDR3 protein: CASSLGPGKTYEQYF. CDR3 bases: TGTGCCAGCAGCCTTGGTCCGGGTAAAACCTACGAGCAGTACTTC. The V gene is TRBV7-2, the J gene TRBJ2-7, with D unresolved. Per the germline V gene, CDR1 is SGHTA and CDR2 is FQGNSA. The ends were cut back, 5 bases at V and 2 bases at J, with 16 bases in the middle. The CDR3 is made up of 15 amino acids.

This clone has only one observation. V gene TRBV19 combines with J gene TRBJ2-7; D unresolved. The CDR3 spans 16 residues. V gave up 5 bases and J gave up 3 bases, with 20 bases separating them. CDR1 is LNHDA, CDR2 SQIVND, per germline (reference sequence). CDR3 protein: CASSPVRRSGFYEQYF. In nucleotides, the CDR3 is TGTGCCAGTAGTCCGGTAAGACGCTCGGGTTTCTACGAGCAGTACTTC.

This chain's CDR3 is CSVEFERETPDTQYF. The CDR3 DNA reads TGCAGCGTTGAATTCGAGCGGGAGACCCCAGATACGCAGTATTTT. The chain links TRBV29-1 to TRBJ2-3; 8 positions match TRBD2. Germline CDR1 and CDR2: SQVTM and ANQGSEA. V gave up 2 bases and J gave up 4 bases; unmatched junction bases: 8. This CDR3 has 15 amino acids.

This sequence joins TRBV11-2 and TRBJ1-5; no clear D. The germline gives CDR1 SGHAT, CDR2 FQNNGV. The CDR3 spans 13 residues. The V and J ends lost 1 base and 3 bases respectively, with 4 bases between them. The CDR3 protein is CASSLGPNQPQHF. Written as DNA, the CDR3 is TGTGCCAGCAGCTTAGGGCCCAATCAGCCCCAGCATTTT.